This TCR beta chain was identified in a study of beta chain features in type 1 diabetes. Investigators reverse transcribed all isolated RNA, so they sequenced expressed TCRB transcripts. Data came from immunoSEQ multiplex PCR; TCRdb stores just in-frame clones and leaves some out. This sample has about 400,000 clones, with over 10% found just once. General study results and limits: Compared to healthy donors, patients appeared to have naive, central memory and Treg TCRB repertoires that were more alike. There was a moderate but significant shortening of TCRB CDR3s in all four CD4+ subsets of Type 1 diabetes patients.

Germline assignment: CDR1 LNHDA and CDR2 SQIVND (reference sequence). CDR3 size: 10 residues. The ends were cut back, 9 bases at V and 3 bases at J, with 4 bases in the middle. This clone was counted a few times. Its antigen is not identified. This sequence joins TRBV19 and TRBJ2-3; the D is unclear. This clonotype was sampled from a woman younger than 30 with type 1 diabetes. Sequenced input: naive CD4+ T cells from blood. The CDR3 DNA reads TGTGCCAGCGGTACAGATACGCAGTATTTT. This sequence encodes CASGTDTQYF.